The sequence of this TCR beta chain was determined in a study of blood T cell repertoires in COVID-19. Study as a whole: Sites in the United States, Italy and Spain provided acute and convalescent COVID-19 samples. Sample material is recorded as cDNA or gDNA derived from T cells, B-cell-depleted T cells, or PBMCs.

Trimming cost V 3 bases and J 4 bases, with 15 bases left between them. Germline V CDR1 and CDR2: DFQATT, SNEGSKA (reference sequence). The CDR3 consists of 14 residues. In the original analysis: Amplification from reference gene primers served as the basis for estimated nucleated cell counts. Sequenced by immunoSEQ multiplex PCR; TCRdb stores in-frame clones only, minus some. For V, J and clone size, that table is used; D and trimming come from the DNA. The data contain tens of thousands of clones, about nine tenths of them singletons. This receptor was taken from a human donor in a cohort sampled during active COVID-19. Sequencing used peripheral blood. The chain recombines TRBV20-1 with TRBJ2-5; D is possibly TRBD1 (5 bases). The CDR3 here is CSASIGQPGETQYF. CDR3 nucleotides: TGCAGTGCTAGTATAGGACAACCAGGAGAGACCCAGTACTTC.